This T cell receptor (beta chain) appears in the sequencing data of a study of CD8+ T cells in alopecia areata. Whole-study results and caveats: Lesional tissue from the scalp (especially in alopecia totalis/universalis) showed higher clonality than normal scalp. Normal skin contains resident alphabeta T cells, and these are also sequenced in scalp samples. Significant decreases in scalp clonality and expanded CD8+ clones followed tofacitinib treatment.

This clone is deemed large. Its specificity is unknown. Described treatment: oral pan-JAK inhibitor, 5-10 mg twice daily. Alopecia areata patients provided lesional scalp punch biopsies and peripheral blood. RNA, once extracted, was reverse transcribed into cDNA for use as the sequencing template. This table comes from immunoSEQ multiplex PCR, and its TCRdb copy is limited to in-frame clones, with some not included. The table includes approximately 110,000 clones, around 50% detected once. The receptor was derived from a human donor with alopecia areata. The starting material was CD8+ T cells sorted from blood, obtained at week 24, from a patient treated with tofacitinib.

The CDR3 here is CASSLDVVGRNEQFF. As DNA, the CDR3 is TGTGCCAGCAGCTTAGATGTTGTGGGGCGTAATGAGCAGTTCTTC. This rearrangement joins TRBV11-2 to TRBJ2-1, with D tentatively TRBD1 (5 bases). The CDR3 is 15 amino acids. Trimming left V 0 bases short and J 7 bases short, with 13 bases between. CDR1 and CDR2 (germline): SGHAT, FQNNGV.